This TCR beta chain originates from a study of T cells in Graves' hyperthyroidism and ophthalmopathy. Amplified regions were TCR beta CDR3 sequences from RNA transcripts. TCR CDR3 regions were first amplified by RT-PCR with HTBI primers. TCRdb recomputed calls from the multiplex PCR reads with MiXCR, one row per CDR3 protein. There are 690,000 or so distinct CDR3 sequences in the sample; roughly a sixth occur only once, and approximately 15% lies in the top ten. Turning to this clonotype: The junction shows a germline mismatch at one end, possibly a read error.

Sequenced: blood. The sequence derives from a woman in her forties or fifties with Graves' hyperthyroidism that later progressed to Graves' ophthalmopathy.

In DNA, the CDR3 is TGTGCCAGTGGGACAGGGGGCTACAATGAGCAGTTCTTC. Amino acids: CASGTGGYNEQFF. The V call is TRBV12-5, the J call TRBJ2-1, with 11 bases lining up with TRBD1. Per the germline V gene, CDR1 is LGHNT and CDR2 is FRNRAP. The CDR3 extends over 13 amino acids.